The clone carrying this T cell receptor (beta chain) was recorded many times. The antigen remains undetermined. The authors ran a second PCR of about 6 to 12 cycles using a sample-barcoded 5' primer and a J-beta primer mix. One entry per CDR3 protein, called by TCRdb with MiXCR from the 5' RACE reads. The table lists around 1,500,000 distinct CDR3 sequences, approximately 30% of them singletons. This entry belongs to a study of blood T cells in healthy people across ages. Points from the study as a whole: In these data, TCR beta diversity tracked strongly with naive T cell percentage. Not knowing donor CMV status may have confounded expanded clonotype changes.

V was cut by 5 bases and J by 5 bases, with 16 bases left in between. In germline, CDR1 is SGHTA, CDR2 FQGTGA. CDR3 length: 15 residues. Sequences were obtained from blood. The chain employs TRBV7-3 and TRBJ2-1; D is perhaps TRBD1 (5 bases). This sequence originates from a woman aged 25 to 45 in good health. CDR3: CASSPEEGADNEQFF. Written as DNA, the CDR3 is TGTGCCAGCAGCCCCGAGGAAGGGGCCGACAATGAGCAGTTCTTC.